This TCR beta chain was documented in a study of blood T cell repertoires in COVID-19. This CDR3 is 11 amino acids long. V lost 5 bases and J 8 bases, leaving 9 bases between the germline ends. The germline V gene has CDR1 LGHDT and CDR2 YNNKEL (reference sequence). Per the original data handling: The authors estimated nucleated cell counts from reference gene primer amplification. Sequenced by immunoSEQ multiplex PCR; TCRdb stores in-frame clones only, minus some. D and trimming were read from the DNA, whereas the V and J calls and clone size are those reported in that table. Of approximately 190,000 clones listed, 70% to 90% are singletons. Participants, about 18 to 89 years old, spanned around 25 US areas. Participant-reported clinical history was the basis for cohort assignment.

V gene TRBV3-1 (or the pseudogene TRBV3-2) combines with J gene TRBJ1-2; D is unresolved. Sequencing input: PBMCs or T cells enriched from blood (not recorded which). This clonotype was obtained from a middle-aged woman in a cohort exposed to, infected with or recovered from COVID-19 (not recorded which). CDR3 DNA: TGTGCCAGCAGCTACCTCCAGGGCTACACCTTC. Residues: CASSYLQGYTF.